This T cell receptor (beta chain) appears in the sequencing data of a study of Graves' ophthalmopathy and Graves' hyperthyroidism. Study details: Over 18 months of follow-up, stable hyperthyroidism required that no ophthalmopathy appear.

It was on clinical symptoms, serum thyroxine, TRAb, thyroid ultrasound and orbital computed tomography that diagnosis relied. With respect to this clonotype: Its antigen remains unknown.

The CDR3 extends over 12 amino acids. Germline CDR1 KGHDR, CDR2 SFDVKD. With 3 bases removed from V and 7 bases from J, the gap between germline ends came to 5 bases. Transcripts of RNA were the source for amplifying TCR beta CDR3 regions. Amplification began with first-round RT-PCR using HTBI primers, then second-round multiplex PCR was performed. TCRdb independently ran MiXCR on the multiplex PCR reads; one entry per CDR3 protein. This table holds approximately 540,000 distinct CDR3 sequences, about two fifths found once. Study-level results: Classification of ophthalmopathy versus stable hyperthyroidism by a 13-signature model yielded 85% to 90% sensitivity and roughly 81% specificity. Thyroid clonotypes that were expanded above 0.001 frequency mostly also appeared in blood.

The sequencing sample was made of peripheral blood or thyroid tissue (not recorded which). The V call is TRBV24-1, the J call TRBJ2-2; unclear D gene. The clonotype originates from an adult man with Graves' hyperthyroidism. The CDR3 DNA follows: TGTGCCACCAGTGATATCAGCGGGGAGCTGTTTTTT. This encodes CATSDISGELFF.